This T cell receptor (beta chain) was sequenced in a study of blood T cell repertoires in COVID-19. Turning to the study itself: The study drew acute and convalescent COVID-19 samples from the United States, Italy and Spain. Sample material is recorded as cDNA or gDNA derived from T cells, B-cell-depleted T cells, or PBMCs.

Unmatched junction bases numbered 10, after V lost 3 bases and J lost 9 bases. The length of the CDR3 is 15 residues. Germline-derived CDR1 and CDR2 are MNHEY and SMNVEV (reference sequence). As originally analysed: Estimates of nucleated cell counts were drawn from the amplification of reference gene primers. Sequenced by immunoSEQ multiplex PCR; TCRdb stores in-frame clones only, minus some. From that table come the V and J calls and clone size; the DNA was used to work out D and trimming. The table has approximately 99,000 clones, 84% seen once; the top ten hold roughly 2%. This receptor was taken from a man aged 65-85 years with active or convalescent COVID-19. Sequenced material: peripheral blood. This chain links TRBV27 with TRBJ2-1; 8 positions agree with TRBD2. The CDR3 loop is CASSFLTSGVTEQFF. The CDR3 coding sequence is TGTGCCAGCAGTTTCCTTACTAGCGGTGTTACTGAGCAGTTCTTC.